Listed here is a single T cell receptor (beta chain). The antigen remains undetermined. With the read ending 3 residues before the CDR3 end, the germline J gene is used to fill in that end. The CDR3 extends over 15 amino acids. V lost 0 bases, J lost 3 bases, and 4 bases stayed unmatched. Germline CDR1 and CDR2: LNHNV and YYDKDF (reference sequence). This table comes from immunoSEQ multiplex PCR, and its TCRdb copy is limited to in-frame clones, with some not included. The listing contains some 46,000 clones. The source of the sample is a study of T cells in women clearing cervical HPV infection. Overall study: Case blood was drawn when the lesion was first found; control blood after infection became undetectable.

Study-level results: Repertoire richness, not evenness, was significantly elevated in CIN3+ cases versus controls. Richness plus V gene abundances separated cases from controls with AUC 0.8 to 0.85. TRBV6-7 relative abundance averaged approximately 0.1% in cases and roughly 0.17% in controls.

The chain joins TRBV15 to TRBJ2-5; TRBD2 aligns across 7 bases. The sequence was collected from a woman aged 18 to 75 with a cervical HPV16 infection that either progressed to CIN3+ or cleared (not recorded which). Sample: blood buffy coat. The sequenced part of the CDR3 DNA is TGTGCCACCAGCAGAGATCTGGGGGGGAAAGAGACC. It specifies CATSRDLGGKET. The whole CDR3 is CATSRDLGGKETQYF.